These 20 T cell receptor beta chains were all obtained from the same sample, sequenced in a study of T cell responses to AZD1222 COVID-19 vaccine. Generated by immunoSEQ multiplex PCR, the TCRdb table keeps only in-frame clones and is missing some. The sample includes 43,000 or so clones, 90% seen only once; the top ten take roughly 35%. The sequences come from peripheral blood, collected 28 days after the second AZD1222 dose. The receptors here all came from an adult who received the AZD1222 COVID-19 vaccine.

J is TRBJ1-5 and V is TRBV7-2; D call uncertain. Trimming took off 1 base at V and 9 bases at J, with 10 bases between the two ends. Germline CDR1 reads SGHTA; CDR2 reads FQGNSA. This CDR3 comprises 13 residues. The CDR3 protein is CASSLGVVGPQHF. CDR3 nucleotides: TGTGCCAGCAGCTTAGGAGTTGTTGGGCCCCAGCATTTT.

V gene TRBV27 combines with J gene TRBJ1-2; no clear D. The germline V gene has CDR1 MNHEY and CDR2 SMNVEV (reference sequence). V lost 5 bases and J 0 bases, leaving 4 bases between the germline ends. This CDR3 contains 12 residues. CDR3 sequence (DNA): TGTGCCAGCAGTACCTCTAACTATGGCTACACCTTC. Its protein is CASSTSNYGYTF.

The sample holds a few counts of this clone. The rearrangement uses TRBV6-5 and TRBJ1-2; 7 bases map to TRBD1. This CDR3 has 14 amino acids. J lost 5 bases, V lost 4 bases, and 7 bases had no gene match. In germline, CDR1 is MNHEY, CDR2 SVGAGI. Written as DNA, the CDR3 is TGTGCCAGCAGTTCCGAACAGGGGAAATATGGCTACACCTTC. It yields the protein CASSSEQGKYGYTF.

The chain uses TRBV5-1 and TRBJ2-1, with 11 bases fitting TRBD2. Germline assignment: CDR1 SGHRS and CDR2 YFSETQ. V lost 8 bases to trimming and J lost 7 bases; unmatched junction nucleotides: 11. The CDR3 loop spans 15 amino acids. CDR3 bases: TGCGCCAGTCAAGCAACACTAGCGGGGGCGAATGAGCAGTTCTTC. It yields the protein CASQATLAGANEQFF.

The CDR3 loop reads CASSHVRVGSSYEQYF. The CDR3 DNA follows: TGCGCCAGCAGCCACGTAAGAGTAGGCAGCTCCTACGAGCAGTACTTC. J is TRBJ2-7 and V is TRBV4-1, with D unclear. V lost 3 bases to trimming and J lost 0 bases, with 15 bases between them. Germline-derived CDR1 and CDR2 are MGHRA and YSYEKL. CDR3 length: 16 residues.

The V call is TRBV10-2, the J call TRBJ2-3; the D gene is possibly TRBD2 (6 bases). The V gene's germline CDR1 is WSHSY and CDR2 SAAADI. The CDR3 totals 14 residues. The ends were cut back, 4 bases at V and 2 bases at J, with 10 bases in the middle. This CDR3 is CASSGGLLTDTQYF. CDR3 sequence (DNA): TGCGCCAGCAGTGGGGGACTTCTCACAGATACGCAGTATTTT.

This chain links TRBV11-2 with TRBJ1-2; D may be TRBD1 (6 bases). The CDR3 covers 14 residues. Germline CDR1 SGHAT, CDR2 FQNNGV. V was clipped by 3 bases and J by 2 bases, with 10 bases between them. CDR3 coding DNA: TGTGCCAGCAGCTTCTCAGGACAGAACTATGGCTACACCTTC. It yields the protein CASSFSGQNYGYTF.

The V call is TRBV7-2, the J call TRBJ1-2, with D uncertain. The CDR3 sequence is 15 residues long. Germline V gene lookup returns CDR1 SGHTA and CDR2 FQGNSA. Trimming took off 1 base at V and 7 bases at J, with 16 bases between the two ends. The CDR3 here is CASSLDGGPFSGYTF. As DNA, the CDR3 is TGTGCCAGCAGCTTAGACGGTGGGCCTTTCTCTGGCTACACCTTC.

This clone has only one observation. The gene calls are TRBV19 and TRBJ1-5, with D perhaps TRBD1 (6 bases). V gave up 5 bases and J gave up 2 bases, with 13 bases separating them. The V gene's germline CDR1 is LNHDA and CDR2 SQIVND (reference sequence). CDR3 size: 15 residues. CDR3 sequence: CASSPQGVGNQPQHF. The DNA of the CDR3 is TGTGCCAGTAGTCCACAGGGTGTGGGCAATCAGCCCCAGCATTTT.

This rearrangement joins TRBV7-2 to TRBJ2-1, with 10 bases identical to TRBD1. From germline, CDR1 is SGHTA and CDR2 FQGNSA. Trimming removed 6 bases from V and 7 bases from J; junction bases left unmatched: 9. The CDR3 length is 15 residues. CDR3: CASSPTGGALNEQFF. As DNA, the CDR3 is TGTGCCAGCAGTCCGACAGGGGGCGCATTGAATGAGCAGTTCTTC.

J is TRBJ1-1 and V is TRBV28; D may be TRBD1 (5 bases). This CDR3 spans 15 amino acids. CDR1 and CDR2 (germline): MDHEN, SYDVKM. V lost 3 bases, J lost 0 bases, and 11 bases lay in between. CDR3 in amino acids: CASSLWGGVNTEAFF. The CDR3 DNA reads as TGTGCCAGCAGTTTGTGGGGAGGGGTGAACACTGAAGCTTTCTTT.

This chain links TRBV30 with TRBJ1-5, with D tentatively TRBD1 (5 bases). In germline, CDR1 is GTSNPN, CDR2 SVGIG (reference sequence). CDR3 size: 14 residues. V lost 4 bases, J lost 9 bases, and 19 bases lay in between. The CDR3 DNA follows: TGTGCCTGGACGCACCATGGGGGATCGGGGCCCCAGCATTTT. It specifies CAWTHHGGSGPQHF.

This chain connects TRBV13 to TRBJ2-7; 8 positions match TRBD1. The CDR3 loop spans 14 amino acids. Germline CDR1 PRHDT, CDR2 FYEKMQ (reference sequence). V trimming: 3 bases; J trimming: 3 bases; junction bases outside the gene matches: 4. CDR3 coding DNA: TGTGCCAGCAGCTTGACAGGGGTAAGCTACGAGCAGTACTTC. Its protein product is CASSLTGVSYEQYF.

This clone was counted a few times. V usage is TRBV28 and J usage is TRBJ2-2; no firm D call. The CDR3 consists of 14 residues. Germline CDR1 MDHEN, CDR2 SYDVKM. V lost 7 bases and J lost 0, with 9 bases in between. As DNA, the CDR3 is TGTGCCAGCACCGTTAGCCCGAACACCGGGGAGCTGTTTTTT. Translating it yields CASTVSPNTGELFF.

This chain connects TRBV9 to TRBJ2-2; 10 bases align to TRBD1. This CDR3 contains 15 residues. V lost 0 bases to trimming and J lost 5 bases; unmatched junction nucleotides: 1. Germline loops: CDR1 SGDLS, CDR2 YYNGEE. The CDR3 nucleotides read TGTGCCAGCAGCGTAGTGGGACAGGGGACCGGGGAGCTGTTTTTT. Its translation is CASSVVGQGTGELFF.

The table lists this clone with a count of one. J is TRBJ1-2 and V is TRBV6-1, with D perhaps matching TRBD1 (5 bases). V was shortened by 0 bases and J by 5 bases, with 7 bases between the two germline ends. CDR3 size: 13 residues. Looked up from germline, CDR1 is MNHNS and CDR2 is SASEGT. The CDR3 DNA follows: TGTGCCAGCAGTGAAGCAACAGGATATGGCTACACCTTC. It yields the protein CASSEATGYGYTF.

The chain carries TRBV7-2 and TRBJ2-5; no reliable D call. The V gene's germline CDR1 is SGHTA and CDR2 FQGNSA. The CDR3 extends over 14 amino acids. V lost 2 bases to trimming and J lost 4 bases, with 11 bases between them. The CDR3 DNA is TGTGCCAGCAGCTTATCGGGCCCTGGAGAGACCCAGTACTTC. Encoded protein: CASSLSGPGETQYF.

Here the CDR3 DNA reads TGCAGCGTTGGAGGACAGGCTACTAACTATGGCTACACCTTC. Its protein product is CSVGGQATNYGYTF. The chain combines TRBV29-1 with TRBJ1-2, with TRBD1 matching over 7 bases. CDR1 is SQVTM and CDR2 is ANQGSEA in the germline V gene. Unmatched junction bases numbered 5, after V lost 4 bases and J lost 0 bases. The CDR3 sequence is 14 residues long.

This chain connects TRBV6-2 or TRBV6-3 to TRBJ2-2; D is uncertain. Germline-derived CDR1 and CDR2 are MNHEY and SVGEGT. Trimming removed 1 base from V and 0 bases from J, with 9 bases in between. There are 16 residues in the CDR3. Here the CDR3 DNA reads TGTGCCAGCAGTTACTTTGACAATTCGAACACCGGGGAGCTGTTTTTT. Protein: CASSYFDNSNTGELFF.

The rearrangement uses TRBV14 and TRBJ2-3; 7 bases line up with TRBD2. V dropped 1 base and J dropped 3; count of bases not matched to a gene: 10. The CDR3 is made up of 17 amino acids. The germline V gene encodes CDR1 SGHDN and CDR2 FVKESK. The CDR3 DNA follows: TGTGCCAGCAGCCAAGGTCGGCGGGGGAGAAATACAGATACGCAGTATTTT. Translated: CASSQGRRGRNTDTQYF.